These 26 T cell receptor beta chains share one sample of origin, sequenced in a study of control samples from healthy donors and cancer patients. This table comes from immunoSEQ multiplex PCR, and its TCRdb copy is limited to in-frame clones, with some not included. The repertoire consists of about 120,000 clones, with roughly 87% occurring once and the leading ten covering around 2%. Sequenced material: blood. The origin of the receptors is a man aged 18 to 30 in good health.

This clone is a singleton in its sample. This rearrangement joins TRBV7-3 to TRBJ2-3, with D unclear. Germline CDR1 reads SGHTA; CDR2 reads FQGTGA. CDR3 size: 15 residues. Trimming took 5 bases from V and 0 from J, leaving 12 bases between them. The CDR3 loop reads CASSPTVMSTDTQYF. The CDR3 DNA sequence: TGTGCCAGCAGCCCAACGGTAATGAGCACAGATACGCAGTATTTT.

The V gene is TRBV7-9, the J gene TRBJ2-5; D unclear. Trimming removed 1 base at V and 4 bases at J, with 4 bases between. This CDR3 is built from 12 residues. Germline V gene sequence: CDR1 SEHNR, CDR2 FQNEAQ (reference sequence). The CDR3 DNA is TGTGCCAGCAGCTTAGTCGGAGAGACCCAGTACTTC. Encoded protein: CASSLVGETQYF.

V and J are TRBV3-1 (or the pseudogene TRBV3-2) and TRBJ2-3; D possibly uses TRBD1 or TRBD2 (6 bases each). V dropped 1 base and J dropped 8 bases, with 22 bases sitting between them. Germline CDR1 and CDR2: LGHDT and YNNKEL (reference sequence). There are 17 residues in the CDR3. This CDR3 reads CASSQGRVQGPTATQYF. For the CDR3, the DNA is TGTGCCAGCAGCCAAGGGAGGGTACAGGGACCAACCGCTACGCAGTATTTT.

The genes are TRBV9 and TRBJ1-2, with D unclear. The CDR3 loop spans 17 amino acids. Germline assignment: CDR1 SGDLS and CDR2 YYNGEE. Between the trimmed V and J ends, which lost 0 bases and 2 bases, there was a span of 17 bases. The CDR3 loop is CASSVDTREPLNYGYTF. CDR3 DNA sequence: TGTGCCAGCAGCGTAGACACCCGCGAGCCCCTAAACTATGGCTACACCTTC.

This clone appeared once. This chain joins TRBV24-1 and TRBJ2-3; D perhaps matches TRBD2 (5 bases). CDR1 and CDR2 (germline): KGHDR, SFDVKD. The CDR3 length is 17 residues. Trimming removed 5 bases at V and 2 bases at J, with 19 bases between. The CDR3 DNA follows: TGTGCCACCAGTGCCAAACAAGGGAGTCTGATCACAGATACGCAGTATTTT. It is translated as CATSAKQGSLITDTQYF.

The V gene is TRBV6-6, the J gene TRBJ1-4, with TRBD1 as a possible D gene (6 bases). The germline V gene encodes CDR1 MNHNY and CDR2 SVGAGI (reference sequence). The CDR3 extends over 16 amino acids. V was trimmed by 2 bases and J by 0 bases, leaving 10 bases between them. The CDR3 region is CASSYRTGPTNEKLFF. CDR3 DNA sequence: TGTGCCAGCAGTTACCGCACAGGGCCAACTAATGAAAAACTGTTTTTT.

The J gene is TRBJ1-2, the V gene TRBV4-1; TRBD1 matches at 12 bases. The CDR3 has 17 residues. The germline V gene has CDR1 MGHRA and CDR2 YSYEKL. V shed 3 bases and J 4 bases; nucleotides not matched to a gene: 9. CDR3 sequence reads: CASSHPGQGAIFYGYTF. CDR3 in DNA: TGCGCCAGCAGCCACCCGGGACAGGGGGCAATCTTCTATGGCTACACCTTC.

The J gene is TRBJ1-5, the V gene TRBV18, with unresolved D. Trimming left V 6 bases short and J 4 bases short, with 7 bases between. Germline V CDR1 and CDR2: KGHSH, LQKENI. This CDR3 spans 12 amino acids. CDR3 DNA: TGTGCCAGCTCCCCTATAAATCAGCCCCAGCATTTT. Its protein is CASSPINQPQHF.

V is TRBV29-1 and J is TRBJ1-2; D unclear. The CDR3 contains 12 residues. V was pared by 1 base and J by 7 bases, with 10 bases between. Germline-derived CDR1 and CDR2 are SQVTM and ANQGSEA. This chain's CDR3 is CSVEGPGPGYTF. As DNA, the CDR3 is TGCAGCGTTGAAGGGCCCGGCCCTGGCTACACCTTC.

The rearrangement uses TRBV9 and TRBJ1-5, with 7 bases fitting TRBD1. V gave up 4 bases and J gave up 2 bases; unmatched junction bases: 3. This CDR3 has 14 residues. Germline V gene sequence: CDR1 SGDLS, CDR2 YYNGEE. The DNA of the CDR3 is TGTGCCAGCAGCCCAACAGGGGGCAATCAGCCCCAGCATTTT. Residues: CASSPTGGNQPQHF.

V usage is TRBV10-2 and J usage is TRBJ2-1, with D unclear. V lost 7 bases and J lost 0, with 13 bases in between. This CDR3 region has 15 residues. Per the germline V gene, CDR1 is WSHSY and CDR2 is SAAADI. CDR3 DNA sequence: TGCGCCAGCACGGAATTCGAGAGCTCCTACAATGAGCAGTTCTTC. Translating it yields CASTEFESSYNEQFF.

V is TRBV27 and J is TRBJ2-1; 8 nucleotides align to TRBD2. Trimming removed 6 bases from V and 6 bases from J; junction bases left unmatched: 1. The CDR3 contains 12 residues. The germline CDR1 and CDR2 sequences are MNHEY and SMNVEV (reference sequence). The CDR3 region has the DNA TGTGCCAGCAGGAGCGGGAGCAATGAGCAGTTCTTC. Protein: CASRSGSNEQFF.

The chain joins TRBV15 to TRBJ1-5; D is possibly TRBD1 (6 bases). V was shortened by 3 bases and J by 6 bases, with 18 bases between the two germline ends. CDR3 length: 16 residues. Germline V gene lookup returns CDR1 LNHNV and CDR2 YYDKDF (reference sequence). The CDR3 reads CATSRWGQGIGQPQHF. The DNA for the CDR3 is TGTGCCACCAGCAGGTGGGGGCAGGGCATAGGTCAGCCCCAGCATTTT.

The sample holds one count of this clone. At one of its ends the junction is not consistent with the germline gene, which may arise from a read error. The CDR3 DNA follows: TGTGCCAGCAGTGAAGGGGACAGGGTGGGACTCGGCTATGGCCACACCTTC. This translates into CASSEGDRVGLGYGHTF. V is TRBV25-1 and J is TRBJ1-2, with 9 bases identical to TRBD1. The germline CDR1 and CDR2 sequences are MGHDK and SYGVNS. CDR3 length: 17 residues.

This sequence joins TRBV14 and TRBJ1-2; TRBD1 aligns across 7 bases. Germline values: CDR1 SGHDN, CDR2 FVKESK. Germline trimming cut 1 base from V and 7 bases from J; bases unmatched to any gene: 9. The length of the CDR3 is 15 residues. DNA of the CDR3: TGTGCCAGCAGCCAAGGAAGGGGGCAATCTACTGGCTACACCTTC. This sequence encodes CASSQGRGQSTGYTF.

The chain uses TRBV5-6 and TRBJ2-1; the match to TRBD2 covers 14 bases. V shed 4 bases, J shed 5 bases, and the junction held 5 bases outside the gene matches. This CDR3 contains 16 residues. Germline V lookup: CDR1 SGHDT, CDR2 YYEEEE. DNA of the CDR3: TGTGCCAGCAGCAGACTAGCGGGAGGGCCGGACAATGAGCAGTTCTTC. Translated, it gives CASSRLAGGPDNEQFF.

This clone was picked up a small number of times. The rearrangement joins TRBV18 to TRBJ2-6, with TRBD1 matching 9 bases. J was trimmed by 2 bases and V by 4 bases; bases with no gene match: 3. Germline V gene sequence: CDR1 KGHSH, CDR2 LQKENI. CDR3 length: 16 amino acids. Written as DNA, the CDR3 is TGTGCCAGCTCACAAACAGGGGGCACTGGGGCCAACGTCCTGACTTTC. It is translated as CASSQTGGTGANVLTF.

The genes are TRBV7-9 and TRBJ1-1; 7 nucleotides agree with TRBD1. From germline, CDR1 is SEHNR and CDR2 FQNEAQ (reference sequence). Germline trimming cut 4 bases from V and 1 base from J; bases unmatched to any gene: 3. This CDR3 region has 14 residues. CDR3 sequence: CASSSGQTNTEAFF. CDR3 sequence (DNA): TGTGCCAGCAGCTCGGGACAGACGAACACTGAAGCTTTCTTT.

This clone was recorded only once. The genes are TRBV6-2 or TRBV6-3 and TRBJ2-3; 10 positions match TRBD2. Germline V lookup: CDR1 MNHEY, CDR2 SVGEGT. V was clipped by 5 bases and J by 2 bases; unmatched bases: 4. There are 15 residues in the CDR3. CDR3 region: CASSLLAGVTDTQYF. The CDR3 DNA follows: TGTGCCAGCAGTCTTCTAGCGGGGGTCACAGATACGCAGTATTTT.

This chain connects TRBV11-2 to TRBJ1-2; the D is unclear. CDR1 is SGHAT, CDR2 FQNNGV, per germline. V lost 6 bases and J 4 bases, leaving 15 bases between the germline ends. CDR3 size: 14 residues. The CDR3 sequence: CASSFPGRGYGYTF. CDR3 DNA sequence: TGTGCCAGCAGTTTCCCCGGACGGGGCTATGGCTACACCTTC.

This chain uses TRBV27 with TRBJ2-2; D is ambiguous. This CDR3 is 15 amino acids long. Germline V gene lookup returns CDR1 MNHEY and CDR2 SMNVEV (reference sequence). V was cut by 2 bases and J by 0 bases, with 7 bases left in between. The CDR3 sequence: CASSLNSPNTGELFF. The CDR3 nucleotides read TGTGCCAGCAGTTTAAATAGCCCGAACACCGGGGAGCTGTTTTTT.

This rearrangement joins TRBV5-1 to TRBJ2-1, with a tentative D call TRBD2 (6 bases). The V end was cut by 2 bases, the J end by 6 bases, with 15 bases between. Germline CDR1 is SGHRS and CDR2 is YFSETQ. The CDR3 consists of 15 residues. Here the CDR3 reads CASSFARGSGNEQFF. In DNA form, the CDR3 reads TGCGCCAGCAGCTTTGCGCGGGGTAGCGGCAATGAGCAGTTCTTC.

The rearrangement uses TRBV5-1 and TRBJ2-3, with TRBD2 matching over 8 bases. CDR3 size: 16 residues. Germline values: CDR1 SGHRS, CDR2 YFSETQ. V dropped 3 bases and J dropped 0; count of bases not matched to a gene: 6. In nucleotides, the CDR3 is TGCGCCAGCAGCTCGAATAGCGGGGCTAGCACAGATACGCAGTATTTT. It yields the protein CASSSNSGASTDTQYF. The full variable domain, with the rest looked up from reference TRBV5-1 and TRBJ2-3, is KAGVTQTPRYLIKTRGQQVTLSCSPISGHRSVSWYQQTPGQGLQFLFEYFSETQRNKGNFPGRFSGRQFSNSRSEMNVSTLELGDSALYLCASSSNSGASTDTQYFGPGTRLTVL.

The chain employs TRBV29-1 and TRBJ1-1; 7 nucleotides match TRBD1. Germline V CDR1 and CDR2: SQVTM, ANQGSEA. Germline trimming cut 6 bases from V and 1 base from J; bases unmatched to any gene: 5. The CDR3 is 13 amino acids. CDR3 residues: CSVPGQPNTEAFF. The CDR3 DNA reads TGCAGCGTGCCGGGACAGCCGAACACTGAAGCTTTCTTT.

For this clone: This sample includes further DNA sequences coding for the same CDR3. The chain carries TRBV18 and TRBJ1-4; 7 nucleotides agree with TRBD1. V shed 0 bases and J 3 bases; nucleotides not matched to a gene: 1. Germline assignment: CDR1 KGHSH and CDR2 LQKENI. This CDR3 is built from 15 residues. The CDR3 coding sequence is TGTGCCAGCTCACCACCGGGACAGCCTAATGAAAAACTGTTTTTT. Encoded protein: CASSPPGQPNEKLFF.

This clone was seen just once. The CDR3 is CAISEGGRGNTEAFF. The CDR3, as DNA: TGTGCCATCAGTGAGGGGGGCAGGGGGAACACTGAAGCTTTCTTT. The genes are TRBV10-3 and TRBJ1-1; weak D call: TRBD1 (6 bases). The CDR3 loop spans 15 amino acids. The germline gives CDR1 ENHRY, CDR2 SYGVKD. The V and J ends lost 2 bases and 1 base respectively, with 11 bases between them.